The clone carrying this T cell receptor beta chain was observed a few times. What it recognizes is unknown. These data belong to a study of beta chain features in type 1 diabetes. Study-wide results and limits: Junctions at VDJ sites from type 1 diabetes patients had fewer insertions and more deletions. The naive, central memory and Treg TCRB repertoires showed an apparent similarity that was greater among patients than among healthy donors.

This CDR3 has 14 amino acids. Germline V CDR1 and CDR2: SGHNT, YENEEA. The J segment lost 3 bases and the V segment lost 4 bases, leaving 4 bases of the junction unmatched. Of the isolated RNA, all was reverse transcribed, and so the sequenced material was expressed TCRB transcripts. TCRdb keeps only in-frame clones here, not all; method: immunoSEQ multiplex PCR. Of about 240,000 clones listed, 25% to 30% are singletons. Sequenced input: central memory CD4+ T cells from blood. The receptor was derived from a man aged 25-45 years in good health. The chain joins TRBV11-3 to TRBJ2-3; 7 bases agree with TRBD1. The CDR3 nucleotides read TGTGCCAGCAGCTCAGACAGGGAGACAGATACGCAGTATTTT. This sequence encodes CASSSDRETDTQYF.